This entry concerns a single T cell receptor beta chain. What it binds is unknown. The data stem from a study of T cell responses to AZD1222 COVID-19 vaccine. The CDR3 has 14 residues. From germline, CDR1 is SGHNT and CDR2 YYREEE (reference sequence). V lost 1 base to trimming and J lost 1 base, with 8 bases between them. Study-wide results and caveats: Spike-specific TCR breadth and depth grew following two AZD1222 doses.

This table comes from immunoSEQ multiplex PCR, and its TCRdb copy is limited to in-frame clones, with some not included. This sample has 150,000 or so clones, with around 93% found just once. The specimen was peripheral blood, collected on day 0 of AZD1222 vaccination. This receptor was taken from an adult in good health. The chain joins TRBV5-4 to TRBJ1-1, with unresolved D. CDR3: CASSLRERNTEAFF. In DNA form, the CDR3 reads TGTGCCAGCAGCTTGAGGGAACGGAACACTGAAGCTTTCTTT.